Shown below are 5 T cell receptor beta chains from a single sample sequenced in a study of Graves' ophthalmopathy and Graves' hyperthyroidism. Scientists amplified the TCR beta CDR3 regions from RNA transcripts. First-round RT-PCR with HTBI primers preceded a second-round multiplex PCR. TCRdb processed the multiplex PCR reads anew with MiXCR; each CDR3 protein has one entry. This table has about 740,000 distinct CDR3 sequences, approximately 40% appearing once. Material for sequencing was peripheral blood. The receptors derive from an adult man with Graves' ophthalmopathy.

The rearrangement uses TRBV3-1 and TRBJ1-2; TRBD1 matches 7 bases. Germline loops: CDR1 LGHDT, CDR2 YNNKEL (reference sequence). This CDR3 is 12 amino acids long. The junction had 3 bases not matched to a gene; V was cut back by 6 bases and J by 5 bases. The CDR3 reads CASRQGEYGYTF. The DNA for the CDR3 is TGTGCCAGCAGGCAGGGGGAATATGGCTACACCTTC.

The chain is built from TRBV25-1 and TRBJ1-2; no firm D call. This CDR3 region has 10 residues. CDR1 is MGHDK, CDR2 SYGVNS, per germline. Trimming took 2 bases from V and 7 from J, leaving 2 bases between them. CDR3: CASSEGGYTF. The CDR3 nucleotides are TGTGCCAGCAGTGAAGGTGGCTACACCTTC.

The V call is TRBV10-3, the J call TRBJ2-7, with 7 nucleotides matching TRBD1. V was clipped by 10 bases and J by 6 bases; unmatched bases: 18. The germline V gene has CDR1 ENHRY and CDR2 SYGVKD. The CDR3 totals 15 residues. The CDR3 DNA sequence: TGTGCCAGCAGCCAGAGACAGGGCCCAGTGAGCGAGCAGTACTTC. Translated, it gives CASSQRQGPVSEQYF.

To note about this clonotype: A much larger clone lies a single base off, so this may be a read error. J is TRBJ1-5 and V is TRBV19, with TRBD1 as a possible D gene (6 bases). This CDR3 contains 15 residues. Germline V gene lookup returns CDR1 LNHDA and CDR2 SQIVND (reference sequence). The CDR3 region is CASGMVRTANQPQHF. DNA of the CDR3: TGTGCCAGTGGTATGGTCCGGACAGCAAATCAGCCCCAGCATTTT.

Only a few counts were recorded for this clonotype. The V and J genes are TRBV12-3 or TRBV12-4 and TRBJ2-5, with no clear D. V gave up 1 base and J gave up 5 bases, with 11 bases separating them. There are 14 residues in the CDR3. CDR3 region: CASSLGGLMETQYF. CDR3 nucleotides: TGTGCCAGCAGTTTAGGGGGTTTGATGGAGACCCAGTACTTC.